This paragraph reports one T cell receptor (beta chain). Its antigen is not yet known. Base qualities are missing; no much larger clone stands one base away. These data come from a study of CD8 T cells in Susac syndrome (dated by TCRdb to between 2017 and 2020). Study-wide context: The study used repertoire sequencing to test whether antigen drove CD8+ T cell activation and differentiation in Susac syndrome. Here is what the overall study found, with its caveats: The number of individuals in the TCR sequencing and HLA analysis was acknowledged as relatively small.

Peripheral blood CD8+ and CD4+ T cells from healthy donors, Susac syndrome patients and multiple sclerosis patients were profiled using high-throughput TCR beta sequencing. Treatment-naive patients with stable or active relapsing-remitting disease fulfilling revised McDonald criteria were used as multiple sclerosis controls. Bulk CD8+ and CD4+ T cells were purified by magnetic negative isolation, while CD8+ TEMRA cells were enriched using FACS. Blood was drawn into EDTA tubes, processed within 24 hours, and PBMCs were isolated by density gradient centrifugation. PBMCs intended for TCR sequencing were cryopreserved in liquid nitrogen and were subsequently thawed in a 37 degrees C water bath. The sorted or isolated CD4+, CD8+ and CD8+ TEMRA cells reached a purity of at least 90%. The germline ends are 8 bases apart after V is trimmed by 3 bases and J by 0 bases. There are 13 amino acids in the CDR3, from cysteine to phenylalanine inclusive. Of the read, only the CDR3 DNA is kept; its 39 bases are in frame from base 1. In the germline V gene (reference sequence), CDR1 corresponds to DFQATT and CDR2 to SNEGSKA.

RNA was extracted using the RNeasy kit, and about 0.45 to 1 microgram was reverse transcribed with random hexamers. TCR beta CDR3 regions were amplified with the immunoSEQ multiplex PCR assay covering 54 Vbeta and 13 Jbeta segments. PCR amplification bias was corrected by using a synthetic template baseline for primer optimization and computational correction. Per the source publication's procedure: Reads were annotated to V, D and J genes according to IMGT and were analyzed with immunoSEQ Analyzer, with only productive sequences retained. Clonality was computed as one minus Shannon entropy normalized by log2 of the number of productive unique sequences. For each patient and control, public and private clones were evaluated within the 100 most prevalent clones. A clone was defined as Susac-specific if it was absent from the healthy and MS cohorts, from roughly 990 published viral clones and from other ImmuneACCESS disease sequences. TCRdb reworked the public reads: Q25 trimming with fastp, MiXCR clone assembly, productive beta chains retained. One record per CDR3 amino acid sequence lists the most common genes and DNA. The V and J calls and clone size come from TCRdb's table, not from the authors' own analysis. The sample records a few hundred thousand distinct CDR3 sequences, about 95% of which are singletons. The ten largest clones represent around 0.099% of the sample.

This clonotype was sampled from a human donor with multiple sclerosis. The sequencing input was CD4+ T cells from PBMCs. This sequence uses TRBV20-1 and TRBJ1-1, with no confident D gene call. The CDR3 protein: CSASSYLNTEAFF. The DNA sequence reads TGCAGTGCTAGTTCGTATTTGAACACTGAAGCTTTCTTT.